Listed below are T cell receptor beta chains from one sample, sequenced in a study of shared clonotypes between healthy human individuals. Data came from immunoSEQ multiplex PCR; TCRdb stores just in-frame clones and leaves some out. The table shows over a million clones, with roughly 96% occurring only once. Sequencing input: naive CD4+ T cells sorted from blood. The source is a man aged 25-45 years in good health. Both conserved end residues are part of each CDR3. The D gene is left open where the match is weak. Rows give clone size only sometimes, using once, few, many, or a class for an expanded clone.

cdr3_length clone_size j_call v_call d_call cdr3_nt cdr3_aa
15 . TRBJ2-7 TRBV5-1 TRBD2 TGCGCCAGCAGCGCAACCGGGACTAGCATCTACGAGCAGTACTTC CASSATGTSIYEQYF
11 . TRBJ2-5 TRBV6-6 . TGTGCCAGCAGTACACGAGAGACCCAGTACTTC CASSTRETQYF
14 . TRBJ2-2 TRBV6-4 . TGTGCCAGCACTCCAGGAGAGGCGGGCGGGGAGCTGTTTTTT CASTPGEAGGELFF
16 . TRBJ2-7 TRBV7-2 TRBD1 TGTGCCAGCAGCGCACTGCGGACAGGGGGCTCCTACGAGCAGTACTTC CASSALRTGGSYEQYF
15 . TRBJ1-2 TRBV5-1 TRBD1 TGCGCCAGCAGCTTGGAAGGGGACAGAGACTATGGCTACACCTTC CASSLEGDRDYGYTF
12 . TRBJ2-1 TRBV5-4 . TGTGCCAGCAGCTTCGGATACAATGAGCAGTTCTTC CASSFGYNEQFF
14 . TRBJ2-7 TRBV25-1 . TGTGCCAGCAGTGAAAGTAACCAGCTCTACGAGCAGTACTTC CASSESNQLYEQYF
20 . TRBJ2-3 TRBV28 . TGTGCCAGCAGTTTTAGTCTAGCGGAGCTAGGGGGGGGTCTTTTGGATACGCAGTATTTT CASSFSLAELGGGLLDTQYF
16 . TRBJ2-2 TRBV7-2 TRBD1 TGTGCCAGCAATACCCGGACAGGGGCGAACACCGGGGAGCTGTTTTTT CASNTRTGANTGELFF
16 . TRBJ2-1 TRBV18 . TGTGCCAGCTCACCACCGTCAGGGGGGCCCTACAATGAGCAGTTCTTC CASSPPSGGPYNEQFF
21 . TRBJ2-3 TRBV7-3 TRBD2 TGTGCCAGCAGCTCCCTACTGACTAGCATCGTCACACGGCACTTCACAGATACGCAGTATTTT CASSSLLTSIVTRHFTDTQYF
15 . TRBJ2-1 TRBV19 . TGTGCCAGTAGCCCAGATCGCCGCTCCTACAATGAGCAGTTCTTC CASSPDRRSYNEQFF
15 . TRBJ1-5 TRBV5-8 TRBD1 TGTGCCAGCAGCTATAGGACAGGGAGAAATCAGCCCCAGCATTTT CASSYRTGRNQPQHF
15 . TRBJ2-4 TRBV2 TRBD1 TGTGCCAGCAAACCGACAGGGCCAGCCAAAAACATTCAGTACTTC CASKPTGPAKNIQYF
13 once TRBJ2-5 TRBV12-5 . TGTGCTAGTGGTTTGCCACCGTTGGAGACCCAGTACTTC CASGLPPLETQYF
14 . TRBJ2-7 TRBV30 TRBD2 TGTGCCTGGAGTGTAACTAGCGGACCCTACGAGCAGTACTTC CAWSVTSGPYEQYF
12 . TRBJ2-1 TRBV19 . TGTGCCAGTAGTATGGCTGGCAATGAGCAGTTCTTC CASSMAGNEQFF
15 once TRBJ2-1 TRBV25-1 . TGTGCCAGCGGTTCAAGCGGAGACTTCTACAATGAGCAGTTCTTC CASGSSGDFYNEQFF
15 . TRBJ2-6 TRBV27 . TGTGCCACGGGACGGGAGAGCTCTGGGGCCAACGTCCTGACTTTC CATGRESSGANVLTF
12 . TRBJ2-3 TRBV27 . TGTGCCAGCAGTTTCCCCATCGGTACGCAGTATTTT CASSFPIGTQYF
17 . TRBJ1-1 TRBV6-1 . TGTGCCAGCAGTGAAAAGGCCCTCTCCGGGAGGAACACTGAAGCTTTCTTT CASSEKALSGRNTEAFF
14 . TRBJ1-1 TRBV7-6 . TGTGCCAGCAGCTTTGGGGGCTCCGGGGCTGAAGCTTTCTTT CASSFGGSGAEAFF
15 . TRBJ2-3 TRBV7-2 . TGTGCCAGCAGCTTATCCATTACGGGGACAGATACGCAGTATTTT CASSLSITGTDTQYF
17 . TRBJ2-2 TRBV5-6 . TGTGCCAGCAGCCAATGGAGGATCCAGGGTAACACCGGGGAGCTGTTTTTT CASSQWRIQGNTGELFF
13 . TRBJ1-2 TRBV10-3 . TGTGCCATCAGTGAGTCGCCTACAGCGACTAACACCTTC CAISESPTATNTF
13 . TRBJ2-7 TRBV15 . TGTGCCACCAGCAGAGATCAGGTCGACGAGCAGTACTTC CATSRDQVDEQYF
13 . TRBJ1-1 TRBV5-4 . TGTGCCAGCAGCCAAGGGGACTGGCAGGAGCCTTTCTTT CASSQGDWQEPFF
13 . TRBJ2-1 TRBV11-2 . TGTGCCAGCAGCCCCAATAGCGTCAATGAGCAGTTCTTC CASSPNSVNEQFF
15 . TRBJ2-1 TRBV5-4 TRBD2 TGTGCCAGCAGCTTATGGCTAGCGGGAGTGGATGAGCAGTTCTTC CASSLWLAGVDEQFF
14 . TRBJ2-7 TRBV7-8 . TGTGCCAGCAGCCGAAGTGACCGCACCTACGAGCAGTACTTC CASSRSDRTYEQYF
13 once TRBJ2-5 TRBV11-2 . TGTGCCAGCAGCTTCGCGGGGGCGGAGACCCAGTACTTC CASSFAGAETQYF
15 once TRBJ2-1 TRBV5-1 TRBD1 TGCGCCAGCAGAGATACAGGGGGCAGTTACAATGAGCAGTTCTTC CASRDTGGSYNEQFF
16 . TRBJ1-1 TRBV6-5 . TGTGCCAGCAGTTACTCGACAGGTGTTTTGAACACTGAAGCTTTCTTT CASSYSTGVLNTEAFF
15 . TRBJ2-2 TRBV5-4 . TGTGCCAGCAGCTTGGTCGGCCGAACCACCGGGGAGCTGTTTTTT CASSLVGRTTGELFF
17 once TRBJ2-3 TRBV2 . TGTGCCAGCAGGGAAGCAACAGGGCGCACTAGCACAGATACGCAGTATTTT CASREATGRTSTDTQYF
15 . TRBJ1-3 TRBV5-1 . TGCGCCAGCAGCTTGGGGAGCCTTGATGGAAACACCATATATTTT CASSLGSLDGNTIYF
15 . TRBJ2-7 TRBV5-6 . TGTGCCAGCAGCTTGGCCGGAGGGCCCTCCTACGAGCAGTACTTC CASSLAGGPSYEQYF
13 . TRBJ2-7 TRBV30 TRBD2 TGTGCCTGGAGTCGACTAGCGGCGTACGAGCAGTACTTC CAWSRLAAYEQYF
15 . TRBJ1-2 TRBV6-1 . TGTGCCAGCAGTGAAGAGGCAGGGGTTAACTATGGCTACACCTTC CASSEEAGVNYGYTF
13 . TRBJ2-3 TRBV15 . TGTGCCACCAGCAGAGATGGGGTAGATACGCAGTATTTT CATSRDGVDTQYF
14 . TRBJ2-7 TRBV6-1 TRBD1 TGTGCCAGCAGGGCGACAGGGGAAACCTACGAGCAGTACTTC CASRATGETYEQYF
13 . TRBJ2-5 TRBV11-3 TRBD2 TGTGCCAGCAGTCGTAGCGGGCAAGAGACCCAGTACTTC CASSRSGQETQYF
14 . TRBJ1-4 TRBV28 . TGTGCCAGCAGCGTCGGGGAGCCGGATGAAAAACTGTTTTTT CASSVGEPDEKLFF
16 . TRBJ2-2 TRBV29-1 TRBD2 TGCAGCGCTGAGACTAGCGGGAGAGAGGGAACCGGGGAGCTGTTTTTT CSAETSGREGTGELFF
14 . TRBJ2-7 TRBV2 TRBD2 TGTGCCAGCGGTCCGGGACTAGCGGGCCGCGAGCAGTACTTC CASGPGLAGREQYF
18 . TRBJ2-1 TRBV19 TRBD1 TGTGCCAGTAGTCCCACAACAACCGGGACAGGAAGACACAATGAGCAGTTCTTC CASSPTTTGTGRHNEQFF
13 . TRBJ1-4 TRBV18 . TGTGCCAGCTCTGGACAGCTTAATGAAAAACTGTTTTTT CASSGQLNEKLFF
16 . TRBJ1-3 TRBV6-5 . TGTGCCAGCAGTTCGTTGCTACTAGGACGTGGAAACACCATATATTTT CASSSLLLGRGNTIYF
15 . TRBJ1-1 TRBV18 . TGTGCCAGCTCACTCCAGACAGGATCGAACACTGAAGCTTTCTTT CASSLQTGSNTEAFF
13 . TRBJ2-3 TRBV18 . TGTGCCAGCTCAGGGGTCAGAGCAGATACGCAGTATTTT CASSGVRADTQYF